This TCR beta chain came from a study of cytomegalovirus exposure and HLA in healthy donors. Points from the study as a whole: The classifier, whose performance was assessed in both the original and validation cohorts, reportedly diagnosed cytomegalovirus status with high specificity and sensitivity. Immune exposure information comprised only CMV serostatus.

This clone was detected once. Its antigen remains unidentified. Both 60 Vbeta primers and 13 Jbeta primers went into the PCR. Using immunoSEQ multiplex PCR, the repertoire was profiled, and TCRdb retains in-frame clones only, with some absent. The data show about 190,000 clones, 78% seen once. CDR3 size: 15 residues. J is TRBJ1-1 and V is TRBV21-1; the listed D gene, TRBD1, was not tested against the DNA. TRBV21-1 is listed as a pseudogene. The TCR originated in a woman aged 25 to 39 in good health and CMV-seropositive. Sequenced: PBMCs. CDR3 amino acids: CASSLDRSGHTEAFF. The CDR3 coding sequence is TGTGCCAGCAGCCTAGACAGGTCGGGCCACACTGAAGCTTTCTTT.